The sample holds many counts of the clone carrying this T cell receptor beta chain. Its matching antigen is unknown. This entry is derived from a study of spatial heterogeneity in lung cancer. Study conclusions and caveats: In blood, ubiquitous expanded tumor TCRs appeared more at resection than follow-up.

This CDR3 spans 16 amino acids. V lost 2 bases and J 5 bases, leaving 18 bases between the germline ends. Germline CDR1 is MDHEN and CDR2 is SYDVKM. Time point denoted: sample taken at primary tumor resection. Samples were obtained from 65 to 80 donors, all untreated early-stage non-small cell lung cancer patients. Whole RNA came from tumor, nontumor lung or frozen PBMC and was sequenced without being sorted. Every individual TCR cDNA molecule carried its own unique molecular identifier, which allowed correction of PCR and sequencing errors. TCRdb called the 5' RACE reads again in MiXCR, with one record for every CDR3 protein. The table has about 25,000 distinct CDR3 sequences, about 7.2% seen once.

This chain joins TRBV28 and TRBJ1-2, with D possibly TRBD1 on 6 matching bases. The receptor's source is a male donor with early-stage non-small cell lung cancer. The starting material was PBMCs, obtained at surgery. CDR3 sequence reads: CASSLGTGQLGYGYTF. The CDR3 coding sequence is TGTGCCAGCAGTTTAGGAACAGGGCAATTGGGGTATGGCTACACCTTC.